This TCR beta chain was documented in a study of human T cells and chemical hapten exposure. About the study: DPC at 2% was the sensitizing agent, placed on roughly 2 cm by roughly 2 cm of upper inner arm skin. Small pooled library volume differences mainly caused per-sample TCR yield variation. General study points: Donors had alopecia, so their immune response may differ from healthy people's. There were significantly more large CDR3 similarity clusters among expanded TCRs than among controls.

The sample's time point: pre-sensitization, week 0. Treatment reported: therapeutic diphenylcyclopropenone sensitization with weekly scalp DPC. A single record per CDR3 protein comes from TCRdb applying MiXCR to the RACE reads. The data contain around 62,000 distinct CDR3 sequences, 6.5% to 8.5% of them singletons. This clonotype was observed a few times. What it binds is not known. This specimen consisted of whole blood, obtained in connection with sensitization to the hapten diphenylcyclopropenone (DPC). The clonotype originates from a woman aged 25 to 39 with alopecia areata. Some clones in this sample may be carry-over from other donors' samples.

The CDR3 nucleotides read TGCAGCGTTAGGAGTACCTATGGCTACACCTTC. Amino acids: CSVRSTYGYTF. The chain links TRBV29-1 to TRBJ1-2; D is undetermined. V lost 5 bases and J lost 4, with 8 bases in between. The CDR3 is 11 residues long. Germline loops: CDR1 SQVTM, CDR2 ANQGSEA. Supplemented by reference TRBV29-1 and TRBJ1-2, the full variable domain reads SAVISQKPSRDICQRGTSLTIQCQVDSQVTMMFWYRQQPGQSLTLIATANQGSEATYESGFVIDKFPISRPNLTFSTLTVSNMSPEDSSIYLCSVRSTYGYTFGSGTRLTVV.